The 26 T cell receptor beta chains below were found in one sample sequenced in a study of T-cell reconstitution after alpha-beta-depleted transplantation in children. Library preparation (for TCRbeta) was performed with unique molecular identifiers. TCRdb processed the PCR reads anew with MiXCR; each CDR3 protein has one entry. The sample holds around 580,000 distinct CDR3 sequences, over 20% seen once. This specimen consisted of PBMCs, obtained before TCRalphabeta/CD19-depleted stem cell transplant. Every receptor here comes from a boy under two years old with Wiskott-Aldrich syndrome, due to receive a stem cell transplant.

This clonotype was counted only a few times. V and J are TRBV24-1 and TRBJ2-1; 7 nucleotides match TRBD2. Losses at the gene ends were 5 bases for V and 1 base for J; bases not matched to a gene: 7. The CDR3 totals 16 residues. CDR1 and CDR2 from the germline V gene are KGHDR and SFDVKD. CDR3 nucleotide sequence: TGTGCCACCAGTGCGGGAGGCGCTGGTTCCTACAATGAGCAGTTCTTC. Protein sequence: CATSAGGAGSYNEQFF.

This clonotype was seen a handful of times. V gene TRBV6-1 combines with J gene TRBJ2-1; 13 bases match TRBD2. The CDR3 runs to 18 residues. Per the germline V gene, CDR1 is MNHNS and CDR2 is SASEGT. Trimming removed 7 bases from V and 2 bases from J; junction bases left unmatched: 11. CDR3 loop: CASNSGLAGVFAYNEQFF. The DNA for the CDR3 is TGTGCCAGCAATAGTGGACTAGCGGGAGTGTTTGCCTACAATGAGCAGTTCTTC.

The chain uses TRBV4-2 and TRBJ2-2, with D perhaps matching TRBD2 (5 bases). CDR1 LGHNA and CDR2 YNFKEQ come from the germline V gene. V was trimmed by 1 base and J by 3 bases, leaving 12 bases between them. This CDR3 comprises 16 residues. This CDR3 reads CASSQGIRLHTGELFF. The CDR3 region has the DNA TGTGCCAGCAGCCAAGGAATAAGACTACACACCGGGGAGCTGTTTTTT.

In DNA, the CDR3 is TGCAGTGCTATACCGAGACTAGCGGGCACAGATACGCAGTATTTT. Its translation: CSAIPRLAGTDTQYF. The rearrangement uses TRBV20-1 and TRBJ2-3; 9 nucleotides line up with TRBD2. CDR3 length equals 15 residues. Germline CDR1 reads DFQATT; CDR2 reads SNEGSKA (reference sequence). Trimming cost V 4 bases and J 1 base; bases outside gene matches: 6.

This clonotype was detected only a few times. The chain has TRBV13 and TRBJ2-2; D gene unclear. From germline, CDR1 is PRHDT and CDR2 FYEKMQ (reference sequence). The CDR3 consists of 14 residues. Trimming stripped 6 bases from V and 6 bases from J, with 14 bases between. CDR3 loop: CASSQEVSPGELFF. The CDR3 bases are TGTGCCAGCAGTCAAGAGGTGTCTCCCGGGGAGCTGTTTTTT.

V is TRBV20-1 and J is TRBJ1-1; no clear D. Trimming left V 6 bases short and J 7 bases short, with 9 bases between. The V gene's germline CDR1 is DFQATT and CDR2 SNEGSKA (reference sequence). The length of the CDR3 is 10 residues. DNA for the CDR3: TGCAGTGCCATGACTGGTGAAGCTTTCTTT. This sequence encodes CSAMTGEAFF.

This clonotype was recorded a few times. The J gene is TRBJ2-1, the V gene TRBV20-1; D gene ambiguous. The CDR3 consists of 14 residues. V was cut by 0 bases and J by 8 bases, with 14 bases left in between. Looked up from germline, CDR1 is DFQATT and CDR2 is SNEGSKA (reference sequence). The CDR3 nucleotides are TGCAGTGCTAGAGATTTCCCCGACCGGTATGAGCAGTTCTTC. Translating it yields CSARDFPDRYEQFF.

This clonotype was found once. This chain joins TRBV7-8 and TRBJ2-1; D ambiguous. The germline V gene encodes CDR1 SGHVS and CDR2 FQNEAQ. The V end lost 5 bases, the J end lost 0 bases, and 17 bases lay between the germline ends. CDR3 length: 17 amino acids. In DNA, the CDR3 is TGTGCCAGCAGCCCCTCGGGCGGTACCAACTCCTACAATGAGCAGTTCTTC. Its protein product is CASSPSGGTNSYNEQFF.

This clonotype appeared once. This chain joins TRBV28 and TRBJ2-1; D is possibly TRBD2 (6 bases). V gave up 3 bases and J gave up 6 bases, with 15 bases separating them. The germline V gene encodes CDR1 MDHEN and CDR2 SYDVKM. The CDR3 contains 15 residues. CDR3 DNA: TGTGCCAGCAGTTTCACCGGGAGAAGGGGCAATGAGCAGTTCTTC. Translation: CASSFTGRRGNEQFF. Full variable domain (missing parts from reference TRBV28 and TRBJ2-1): DVKVTQSSRYLVKRTGEKVFLECVQDMDHENMFWYRQDPGLGLRLIYFSYDVKMKEKGDIPEGYSVSREKKERFSLILESASTNQTSMYLCASSFTGRRGNEQFFGPGTRLTVL.

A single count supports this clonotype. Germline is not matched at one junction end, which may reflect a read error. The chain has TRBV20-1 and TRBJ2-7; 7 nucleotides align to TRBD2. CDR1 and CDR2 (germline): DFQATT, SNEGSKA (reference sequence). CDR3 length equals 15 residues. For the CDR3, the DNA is TGCTGTGCTACCCTACTAGCGAAGAGCTCCTACGAGCAGTACTTC. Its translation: CCATLLAKSSYEQYF.

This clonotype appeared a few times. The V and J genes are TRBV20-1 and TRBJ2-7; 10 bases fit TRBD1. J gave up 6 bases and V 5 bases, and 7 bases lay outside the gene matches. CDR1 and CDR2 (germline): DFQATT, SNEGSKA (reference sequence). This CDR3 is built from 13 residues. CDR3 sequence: CSALKDRGVEQYF. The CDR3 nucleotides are TGCAGTGCTCTAAAGGACAGGGGGGTCGAGCAGTACTTC.

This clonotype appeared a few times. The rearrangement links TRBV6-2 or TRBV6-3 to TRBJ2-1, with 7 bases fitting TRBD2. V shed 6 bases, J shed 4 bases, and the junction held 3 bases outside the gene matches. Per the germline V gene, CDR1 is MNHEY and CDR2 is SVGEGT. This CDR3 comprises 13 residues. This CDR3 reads CASRGLLYNEQFF. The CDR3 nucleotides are TGTGCCAGCAGGGGACTACTATACAATGAGCAGTTCTTC.

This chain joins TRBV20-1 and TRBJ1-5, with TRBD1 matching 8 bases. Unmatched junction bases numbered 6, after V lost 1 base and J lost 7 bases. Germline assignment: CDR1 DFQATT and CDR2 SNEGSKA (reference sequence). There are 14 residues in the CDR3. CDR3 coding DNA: TGCAGTGCTAGAGTCCAGGGGGCACGACAGCCCCAGCATTTT. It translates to CSARVQGARQPQHF.

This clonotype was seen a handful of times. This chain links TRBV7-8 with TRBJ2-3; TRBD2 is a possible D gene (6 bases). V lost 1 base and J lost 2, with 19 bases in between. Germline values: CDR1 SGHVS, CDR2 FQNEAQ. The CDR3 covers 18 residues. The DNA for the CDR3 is TGTGCCAGCAGCTTAGTCATCGTGGCGGGGAAGAACACAGATACGCAGTATTTT. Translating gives CASSLVIVAGKNTDTQYF.

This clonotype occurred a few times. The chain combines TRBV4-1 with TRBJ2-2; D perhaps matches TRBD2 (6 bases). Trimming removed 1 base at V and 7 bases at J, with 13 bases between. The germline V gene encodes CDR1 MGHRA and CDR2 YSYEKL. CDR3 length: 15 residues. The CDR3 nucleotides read TGCGCCAGCAGCCAAGTTGGGGACTTAATCGGGGAGCTGTTTTTT. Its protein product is CASSQVGDLIGELFF.

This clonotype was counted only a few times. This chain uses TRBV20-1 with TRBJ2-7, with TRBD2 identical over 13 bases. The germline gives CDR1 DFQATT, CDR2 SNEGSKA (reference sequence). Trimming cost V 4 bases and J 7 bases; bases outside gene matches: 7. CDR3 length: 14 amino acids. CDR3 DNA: TGCAGTGCTACCGGACTAGCGGGAGCCCAGGAGCAGTACTTC. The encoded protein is CSATGLAGAQEQYF.

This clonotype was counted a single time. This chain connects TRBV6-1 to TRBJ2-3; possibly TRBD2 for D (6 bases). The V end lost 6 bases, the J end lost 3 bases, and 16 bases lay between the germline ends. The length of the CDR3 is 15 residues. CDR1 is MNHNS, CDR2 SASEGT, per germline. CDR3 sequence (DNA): TGTGCCAGCAGGGACGGGAGCTTTTTAACAGATACGCAGTATTTT. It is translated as CASRDGSFLTDTQYF.

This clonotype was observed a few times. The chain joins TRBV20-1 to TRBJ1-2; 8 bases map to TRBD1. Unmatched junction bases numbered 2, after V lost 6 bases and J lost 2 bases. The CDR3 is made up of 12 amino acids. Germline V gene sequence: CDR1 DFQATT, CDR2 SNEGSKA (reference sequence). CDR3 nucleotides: TGCAGTGCCCGGACAGGGAACTATGGCTACACCTTC. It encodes CSARTGNYGYTF.

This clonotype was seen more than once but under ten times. CDR3 amino acids: CASSVLAETYNEQFF. The CDR3 DNA sequence: TGCGCCAGCAGCGTCCTAGCGGAAACCTACAATGAGCAGTTCTTC. The chain is built from TRBV5-1 and TRBJ2-1; 7 positions agree with TRBD2. The CDR3 extends over 15 amino acids. Germline CDR1 and CDR2: SGHRS and YFSETQ. Trimming took 4 bases from V and 2 from J; bases not matched to a gene: 6.

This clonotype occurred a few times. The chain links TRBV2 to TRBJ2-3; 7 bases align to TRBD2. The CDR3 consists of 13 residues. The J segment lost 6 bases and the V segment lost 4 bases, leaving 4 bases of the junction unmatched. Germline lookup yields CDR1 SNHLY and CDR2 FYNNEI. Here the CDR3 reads CASSGRRGDTQYF. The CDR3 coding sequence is TGTGCCAGCAGTGGCAGGCGGGGGGATACGCAGTATTTT.

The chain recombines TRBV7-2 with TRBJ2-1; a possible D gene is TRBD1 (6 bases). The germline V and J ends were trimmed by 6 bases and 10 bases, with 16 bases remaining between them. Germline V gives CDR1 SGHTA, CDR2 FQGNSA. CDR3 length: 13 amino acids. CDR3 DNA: TGTGCCAGCAGTAATGTGCTCAGGGGAGAGCAGTTCTTC. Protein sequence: CASSNVLRGEQFF.

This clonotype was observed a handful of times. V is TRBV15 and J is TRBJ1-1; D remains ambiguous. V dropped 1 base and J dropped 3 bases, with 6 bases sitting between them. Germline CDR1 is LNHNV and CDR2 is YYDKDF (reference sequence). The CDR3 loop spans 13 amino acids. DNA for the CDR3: TGTGCCACCAGCAGAGTCATAGACACTGAAGCTTTCTTT. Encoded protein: CATSRVIDTEAFF.

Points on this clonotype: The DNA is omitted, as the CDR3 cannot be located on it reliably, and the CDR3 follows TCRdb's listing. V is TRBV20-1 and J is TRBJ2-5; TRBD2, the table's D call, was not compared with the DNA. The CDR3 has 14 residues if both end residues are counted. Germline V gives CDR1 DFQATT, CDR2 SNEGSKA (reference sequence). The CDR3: CSARSWASGSAMDF.

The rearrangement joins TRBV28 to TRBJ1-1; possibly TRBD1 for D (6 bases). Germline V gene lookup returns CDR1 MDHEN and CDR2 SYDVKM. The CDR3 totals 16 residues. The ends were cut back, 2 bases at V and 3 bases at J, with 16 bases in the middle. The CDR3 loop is CASSLVAAEGDTEAFF. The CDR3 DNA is TGTGCCAGCAGTTTAGTGGCCGCGGAGGGGGACACTGAAGCTTTCTTT.

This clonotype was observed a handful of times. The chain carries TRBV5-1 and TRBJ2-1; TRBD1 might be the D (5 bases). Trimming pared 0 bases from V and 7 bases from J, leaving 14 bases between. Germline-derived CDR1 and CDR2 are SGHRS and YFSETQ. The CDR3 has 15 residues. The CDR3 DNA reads TGCGCCAGCAGCTTGGGGCCTAATAGGGGAAATGAGCAGTTCTTC. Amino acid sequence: CASSLGPNRGNEQFF.

The DNA of the CDR3 is TGTGCCAGTAGTCCCCCCGGGACAGGGAACACTGAAGCTTTCTTT. This gives the protein CASSPPGTGNTEAFF. The gene calls are TRBV19 and TRBJ1-1; TRBD1 matches at 8 bases. The CDR3 length is 15 residues. Germline lookup yields CDR1 LNHDA and CDR2 SQIVND (reference sequence). Losses at the gene ends were 5 bases for V and 1 base for J; bases not matched to a gene: 6.